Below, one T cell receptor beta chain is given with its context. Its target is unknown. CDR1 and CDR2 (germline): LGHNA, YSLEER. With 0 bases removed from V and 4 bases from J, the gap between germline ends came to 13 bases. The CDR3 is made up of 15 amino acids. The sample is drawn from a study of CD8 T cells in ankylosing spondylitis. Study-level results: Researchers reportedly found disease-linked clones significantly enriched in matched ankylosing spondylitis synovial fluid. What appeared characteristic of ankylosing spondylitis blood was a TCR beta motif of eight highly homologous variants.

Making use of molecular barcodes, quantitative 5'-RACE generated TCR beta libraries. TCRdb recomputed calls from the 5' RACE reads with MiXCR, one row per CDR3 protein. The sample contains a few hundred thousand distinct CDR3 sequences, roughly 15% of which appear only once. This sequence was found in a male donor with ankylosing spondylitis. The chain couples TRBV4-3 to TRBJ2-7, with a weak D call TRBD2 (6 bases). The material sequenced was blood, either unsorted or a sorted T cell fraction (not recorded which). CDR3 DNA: TGCGCCAGCAGCCAAGACGTGGAGGGGCGGTACGAGCAGTACTTC. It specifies CASSQDVEGRYEQYF.